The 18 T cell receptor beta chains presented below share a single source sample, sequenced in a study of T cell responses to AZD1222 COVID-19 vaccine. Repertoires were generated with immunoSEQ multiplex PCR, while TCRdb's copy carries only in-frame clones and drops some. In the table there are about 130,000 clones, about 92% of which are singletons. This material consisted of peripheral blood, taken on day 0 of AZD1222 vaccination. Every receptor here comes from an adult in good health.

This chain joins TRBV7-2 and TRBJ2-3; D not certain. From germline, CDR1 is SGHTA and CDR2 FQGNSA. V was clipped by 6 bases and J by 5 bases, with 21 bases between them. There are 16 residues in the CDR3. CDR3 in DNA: TGTGCCAGCAGGCCAACCCCCCTGAGGAGTATAGATACGCAGTATTTT. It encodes CASRPTPLRSIDTQYF.

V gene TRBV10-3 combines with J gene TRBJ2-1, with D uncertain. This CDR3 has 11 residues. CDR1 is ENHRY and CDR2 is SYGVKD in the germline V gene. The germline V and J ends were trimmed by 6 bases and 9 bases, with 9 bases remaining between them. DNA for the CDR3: TGTGCCATCAGCCCGGACCCTGAGCAGTTCTTC. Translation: CAISPDPEQFF.

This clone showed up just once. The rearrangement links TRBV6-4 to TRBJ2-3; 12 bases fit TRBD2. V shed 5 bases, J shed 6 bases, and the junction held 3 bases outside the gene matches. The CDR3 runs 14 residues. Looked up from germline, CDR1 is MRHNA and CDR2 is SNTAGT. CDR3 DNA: TGTGCCAGCAGTCGACTAGCGGGGGCCGATACGCAGTATTTT. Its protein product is CASSRLAGADTQYF.

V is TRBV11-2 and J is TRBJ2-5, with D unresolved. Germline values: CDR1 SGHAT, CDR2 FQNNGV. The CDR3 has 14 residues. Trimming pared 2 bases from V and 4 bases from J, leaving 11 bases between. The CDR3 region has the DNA TGTGCCAGCAGCTTAACCCGGCCGGGAGAGACCCAGTACTTC. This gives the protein CASSLTRPGETQYF.

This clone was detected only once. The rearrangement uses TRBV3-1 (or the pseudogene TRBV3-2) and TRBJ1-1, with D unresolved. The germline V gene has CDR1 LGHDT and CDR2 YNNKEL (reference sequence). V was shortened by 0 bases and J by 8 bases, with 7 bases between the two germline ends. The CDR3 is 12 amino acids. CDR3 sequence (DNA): TGTGCCAGCAGCCAAGAGCAGGACGAAGCTTTCTTT. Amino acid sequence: CASSQEQDEAFF.

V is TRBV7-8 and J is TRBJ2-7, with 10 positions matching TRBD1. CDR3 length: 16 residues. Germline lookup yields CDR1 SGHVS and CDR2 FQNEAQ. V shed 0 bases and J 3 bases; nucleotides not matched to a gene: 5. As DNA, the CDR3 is TGTGCCAGCAGCTTAGCTTCCGGGACAGGGGACTACGAGCAGTACTTC. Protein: CASSLASGTGDYEQYF.

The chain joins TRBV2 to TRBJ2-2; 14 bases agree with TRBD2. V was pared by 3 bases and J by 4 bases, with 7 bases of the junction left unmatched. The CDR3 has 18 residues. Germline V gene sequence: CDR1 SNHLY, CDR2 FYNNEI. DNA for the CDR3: TGTGCCAGCAGTGAGGGACTAGCGGGGGTCTTGTTCACCGGGGAGCTGTTTTTT. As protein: CASSEGLAGVLFTGELFF.

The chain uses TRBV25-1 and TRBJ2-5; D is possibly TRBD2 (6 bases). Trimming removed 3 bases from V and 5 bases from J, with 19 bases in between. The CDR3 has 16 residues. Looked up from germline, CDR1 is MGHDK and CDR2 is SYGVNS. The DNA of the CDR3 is TGTGCCAGCAGTGACCCCCCAGGAGGGGTGGGGGAGACCCAGTACTTC. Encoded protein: CASSDPPGGVGETQYF.

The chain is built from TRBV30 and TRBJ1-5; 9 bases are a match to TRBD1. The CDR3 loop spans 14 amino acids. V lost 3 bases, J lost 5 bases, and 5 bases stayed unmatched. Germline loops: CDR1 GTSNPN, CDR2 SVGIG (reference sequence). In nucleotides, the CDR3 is TGTGCCTGGAGAGGGACAGGGATGCATCAGCCCCAGCATTTT. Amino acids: CAWRGTGMHQPQHF. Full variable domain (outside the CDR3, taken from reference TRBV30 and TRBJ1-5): SQTIHQWPATLVQPVGSPLSLECTVEGTSNPNLYWYRQAAGRGLQLLFYSVGIGQISSEVPQNLSASRPQDRQFILSSKKLLLSDSGFYLCAWRGTGMHQPQHFGDGTRLSIL.

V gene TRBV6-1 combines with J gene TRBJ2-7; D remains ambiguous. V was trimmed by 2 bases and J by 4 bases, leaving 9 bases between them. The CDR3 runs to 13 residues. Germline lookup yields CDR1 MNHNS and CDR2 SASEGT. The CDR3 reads CASSELSVYEQYF. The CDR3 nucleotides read TGTGCCAGCAGTGAATTAAGTGTTTACGAGCAGTACTTC.

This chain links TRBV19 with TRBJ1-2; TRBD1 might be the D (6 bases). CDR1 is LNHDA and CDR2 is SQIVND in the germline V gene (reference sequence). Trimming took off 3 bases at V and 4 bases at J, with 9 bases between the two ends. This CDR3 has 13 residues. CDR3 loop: CASSIPDSYGYTF. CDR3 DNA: TGTGCCAGTAGTATCCCGGACAGCTATGGCTACACCTTC.

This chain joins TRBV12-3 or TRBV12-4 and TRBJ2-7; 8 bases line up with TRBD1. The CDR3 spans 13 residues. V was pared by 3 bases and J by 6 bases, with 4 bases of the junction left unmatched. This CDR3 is CASSFSQGAEQYF. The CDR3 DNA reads TGTGCCAGCAGTTTCTCCCAGGGGGCCGAGCAGTACTTC.

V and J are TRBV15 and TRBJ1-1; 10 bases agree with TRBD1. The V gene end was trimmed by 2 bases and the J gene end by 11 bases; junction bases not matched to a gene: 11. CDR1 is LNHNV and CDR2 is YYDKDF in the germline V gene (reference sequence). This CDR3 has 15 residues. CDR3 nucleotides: TGTGCCACCAGCAGACGACAGGGGGCCTCTAGAGAGGCTTTCTTT. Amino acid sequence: CATSRRQGASREAFF.

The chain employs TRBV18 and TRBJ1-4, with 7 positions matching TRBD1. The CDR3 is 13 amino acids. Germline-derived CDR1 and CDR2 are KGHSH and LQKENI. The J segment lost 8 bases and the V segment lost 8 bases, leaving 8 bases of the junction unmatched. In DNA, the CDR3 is TGTGCCAGCCAGGACAGGATTAGAGAAAAACTGTTTTTT. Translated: CASQDRIREKLFF.

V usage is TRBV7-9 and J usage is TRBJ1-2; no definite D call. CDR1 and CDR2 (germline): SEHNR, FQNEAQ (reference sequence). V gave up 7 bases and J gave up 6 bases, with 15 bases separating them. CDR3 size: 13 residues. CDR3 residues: CASNVRGRDGYTF. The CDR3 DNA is TGTGCCAGCAACGTCCGGGGAAGGGATGGCTACACCTTC.

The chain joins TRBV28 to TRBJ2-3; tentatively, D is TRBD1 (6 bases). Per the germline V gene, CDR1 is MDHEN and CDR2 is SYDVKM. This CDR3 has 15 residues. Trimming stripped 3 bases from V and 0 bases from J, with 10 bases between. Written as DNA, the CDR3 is TGTGCCAGCAGTTTCCTACAGGGCAGCACAGATACGCAGTATTTT. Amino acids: CASSFLQGSTDTQYF.

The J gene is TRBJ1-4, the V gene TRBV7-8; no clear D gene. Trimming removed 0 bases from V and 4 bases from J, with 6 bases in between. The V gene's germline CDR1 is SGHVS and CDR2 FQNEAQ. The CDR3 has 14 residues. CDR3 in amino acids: CASSLARDNEKLFF. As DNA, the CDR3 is TGTGCCAGCAGCTTAGCGCGGGATAATGAAAAACTGTTTTTT.

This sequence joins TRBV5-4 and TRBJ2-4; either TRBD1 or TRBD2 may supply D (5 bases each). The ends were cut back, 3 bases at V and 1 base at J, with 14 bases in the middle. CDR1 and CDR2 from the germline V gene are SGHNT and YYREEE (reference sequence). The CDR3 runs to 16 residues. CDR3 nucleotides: TGTGCCAGCAGCTCCGGTGGGGGATCGGCCAAAAACATTCAGTACTTC. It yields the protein CASSSGGGSAKNIQYF.